The 5 T cell receptor beta chains listed next were all sequenced from one sample in a study of vaccination and CD4 T cells after COVID-19. Sample treatment: roughly 10-day PBMC culture with coronavirus spike peptide pools or control peptides (ViraFEST assay). At the Johns Hopkins FTIC core, DNA taken from cultured CD4+ T cells was sequenced by way of the Oncomine TCR Beta short-read assay. Each CDR3 protein is one row after TCRdb ran MiXCR on the PCR reads. The top ten clones hold under 30% of a sample with 12,000 or so distinct CDR3 sequences, roughly three quarters of them seen once. These receptors lack a known antigen. Source material: CD4+ T cells from blood, cultured in vitro. These receptors were taken from a human donor who had recovered from COVID-19.

This chain uses TRBV10-3 with TRBJ1-1; no clear D. Trimming took off 2 bases at V and 5 bases at J, with 9 bases between the two ends. This CDR3 is 13 amino acids long. Germline values: CDR1 ENHRY, CDR2 SYGVKD. For the CDR3, the DNA is TGTGCCATCAGTGAGGTCCAGCAAACTGAAGCTTTCTTT. Its protein is CAISEVQQTEAFF.

The chain recombines TRBV12-3 or TRBV12-4 with TRBJ1-1, with a possible D match to TRBD1 (6 bases). Trimming removed 0 bases at V and 7 bases at J, with 12 bases between. There are 14 residues in the CDR3. The CDR3 DNA sequence: TGTGCCAGCAGTTTAGCACGGGGGCAGAGTGAAGCTTTCTTT. It translates to CASSLARGQSEAFF.

This rearrangement joins TRBV27 to TRBJ2-7; no reliable D call. The CDR3 is 14 residues long. Trimming shortened V by 3 bases and J by 4 bases, and 13 bases separated the two germline ends. CDR1 and CDR2 (germline): MNHEY, SMNVEV (reference sequence). This chain's CDR3 is CASSFHGRQYEQYF. As DNA, the CDR3 is TGTGCCAGCAGTTTCCACGGGCGCCAGTACGAGCAGTACTTC.

The rearrangement links TRBV7-2 to TRBJ2-5; D possibly uses TRBD1 or TRBD2 (5 bases each). This CDR3 is built from 13 residues. Germline-derived CDR1 and CDR2 are SGHTA and FQGNSA. V dropped 5 bases and J dropped 5 bases, with 12 bases sitting between them. The CDR3 coding sequence is TGTGCCAGCAGCCAGGGACGCCCTGAGACCCAGTACTTC. This codes for CASSQGRPETQYF.

The rearrangement links TRBV4-2 to TRBJ2-5; D perhaps matches TRBD2 (5 bases). The V gene's germline CDR1 is LGHNA and CDR2 YNFKEQ. The CDR3 totals 15 residues. Trimming shortened V by 1 base and J by 3 bases, and 12 bases separated the two germline ends. Written as DNA, the CDR3 is TGTGCCAGCAGCCAAGCGTGGCAGACTAAAGAGACCCAGTACTTC. This gives the protein CASSQAWQTKETQYF.